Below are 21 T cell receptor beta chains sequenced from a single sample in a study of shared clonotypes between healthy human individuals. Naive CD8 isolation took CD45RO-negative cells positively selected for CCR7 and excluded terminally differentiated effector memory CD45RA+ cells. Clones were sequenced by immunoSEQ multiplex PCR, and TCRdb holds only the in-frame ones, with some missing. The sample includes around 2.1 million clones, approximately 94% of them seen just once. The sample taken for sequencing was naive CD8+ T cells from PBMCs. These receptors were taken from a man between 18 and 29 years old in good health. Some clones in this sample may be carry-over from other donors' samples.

As DNA, the CDR3 is TGTGCCATTGCAGAGAACACCGGGGAGCTGTTTTTT. It yields the protein CAIAENTGELFF. The chain carries TRBV19 and TRBJ2-2; D call uncertain. The V gene lost 10 bases and the J gene lost 1 base, with 7 bases spanning the gap. The length of the CDR3 is 12 residues. Germline V gene sequence: CDR1 LNHDA, CDR2 SQIVND (reference sequence).

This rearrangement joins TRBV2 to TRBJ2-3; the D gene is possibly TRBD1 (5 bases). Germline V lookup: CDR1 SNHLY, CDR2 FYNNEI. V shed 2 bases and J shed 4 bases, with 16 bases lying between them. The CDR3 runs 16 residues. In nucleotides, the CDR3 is TGTGCCAGCAGTGAAAAGGGGCACCAACGCCCAGATACGCAGTATTTT. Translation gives CASSEKGHQRPDTQYF.

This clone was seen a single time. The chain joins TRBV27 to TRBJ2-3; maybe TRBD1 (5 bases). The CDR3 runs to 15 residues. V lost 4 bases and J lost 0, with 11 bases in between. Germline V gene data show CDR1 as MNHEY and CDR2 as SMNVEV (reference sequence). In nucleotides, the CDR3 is TGTGCCAGCAGTTCCCAGGGTAGAAGCACAGATACGCAGTATTTT. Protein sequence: CASSSQGRSTDTQYF.

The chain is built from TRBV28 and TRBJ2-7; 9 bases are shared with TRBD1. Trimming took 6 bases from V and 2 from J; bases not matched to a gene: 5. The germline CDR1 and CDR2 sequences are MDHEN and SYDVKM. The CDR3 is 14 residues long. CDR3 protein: CASSGQGLTYEQYF. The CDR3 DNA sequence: TGTGCCAGCAGCGGACAGGGGTTGACCTACGAGCAGTACTTC.

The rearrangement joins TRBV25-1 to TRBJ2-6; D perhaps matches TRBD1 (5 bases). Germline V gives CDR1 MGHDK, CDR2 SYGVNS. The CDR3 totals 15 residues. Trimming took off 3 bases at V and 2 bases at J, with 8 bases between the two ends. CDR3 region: CASSEARAGANVLTF. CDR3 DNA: TGTGCCAGCAGTGAGGCCAGGGCTGGGGCCAACGTCCTGACTTTC.

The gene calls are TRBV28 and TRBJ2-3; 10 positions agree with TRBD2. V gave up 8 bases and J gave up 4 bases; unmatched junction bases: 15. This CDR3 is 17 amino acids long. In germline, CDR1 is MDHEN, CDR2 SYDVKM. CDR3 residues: CASRRLLAGVYSDTQYF. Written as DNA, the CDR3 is TGTGCCAGCCGACGCCTGCTAGCGGGAGTATATTCAGATACGCAGTATTTT.

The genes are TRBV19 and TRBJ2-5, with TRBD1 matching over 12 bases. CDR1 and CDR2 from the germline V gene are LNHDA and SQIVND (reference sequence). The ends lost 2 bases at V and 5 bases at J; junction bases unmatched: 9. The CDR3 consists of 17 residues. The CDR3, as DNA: TGTGCCAGTAGTATACATGCGGGACAGGGGGCGATGGAGACCCAGTACTTC. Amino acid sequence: CASSIHAGQGAMETQYF.

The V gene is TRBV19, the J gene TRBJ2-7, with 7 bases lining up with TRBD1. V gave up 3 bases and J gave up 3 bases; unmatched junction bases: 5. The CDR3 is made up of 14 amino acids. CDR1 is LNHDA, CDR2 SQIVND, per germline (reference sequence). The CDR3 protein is CASSMVTGIYEQYF. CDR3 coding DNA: TGTGCCAGTAGTATGGTGACAGGGATCTACGAGCAGTACTTC. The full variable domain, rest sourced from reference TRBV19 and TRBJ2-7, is DGGITQSPKYLFRKEGQNVTLSCEQNLNHDAMYWYRQDPGQGLRLIYYSQIVNDFQKGDIAEGYSVSREKKESFPLTVTSAQKNPTAFYLCASSMVTGIYEQYFGPGTRLTVT.

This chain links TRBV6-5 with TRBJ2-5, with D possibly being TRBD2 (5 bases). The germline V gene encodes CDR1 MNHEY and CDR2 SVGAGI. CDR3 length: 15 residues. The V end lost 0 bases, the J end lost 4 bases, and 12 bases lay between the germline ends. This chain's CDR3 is CASSYSRTGSETQYF. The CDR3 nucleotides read TGTGCCAGCAGTTACTCGCGGACGGGGTCAGAGACCCAGTACTTC.

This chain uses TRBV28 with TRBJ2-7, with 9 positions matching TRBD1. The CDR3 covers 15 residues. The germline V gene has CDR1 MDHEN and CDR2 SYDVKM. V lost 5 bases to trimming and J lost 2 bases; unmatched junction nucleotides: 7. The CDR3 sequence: CASSPPTGGPYEQYF. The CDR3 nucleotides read TGTGCCAGCAGTCCACCCACAGGGGGCCCCTACGAGCAGTACTTC.

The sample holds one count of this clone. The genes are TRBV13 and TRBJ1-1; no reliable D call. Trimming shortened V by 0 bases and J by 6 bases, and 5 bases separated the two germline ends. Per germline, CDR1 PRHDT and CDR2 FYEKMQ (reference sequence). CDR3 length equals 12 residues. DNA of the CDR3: TGTGCCAGCAGCTTAGGCCGGTCTGAAGCTTTCTTT. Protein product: CASSLGRSEAFF.

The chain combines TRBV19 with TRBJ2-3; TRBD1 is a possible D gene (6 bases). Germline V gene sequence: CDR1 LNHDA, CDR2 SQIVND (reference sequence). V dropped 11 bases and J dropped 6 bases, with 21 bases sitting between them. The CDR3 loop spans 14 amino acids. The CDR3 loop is CASQGMGLLDTQYF. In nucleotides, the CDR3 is TGTGCCTCCCAGGGGATGGGCCTGTTGGATACGCAGTATTTT.

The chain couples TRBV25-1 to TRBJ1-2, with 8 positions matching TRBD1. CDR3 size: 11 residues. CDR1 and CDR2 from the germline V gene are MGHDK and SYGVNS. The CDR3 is CATGGFSGYTF. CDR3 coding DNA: TGTGCAACAGGGGGGTTTTCGGGCTACACCTTC.

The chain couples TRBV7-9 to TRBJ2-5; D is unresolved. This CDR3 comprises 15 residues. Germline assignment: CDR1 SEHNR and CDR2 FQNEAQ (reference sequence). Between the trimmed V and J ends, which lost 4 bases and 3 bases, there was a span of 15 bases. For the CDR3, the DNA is TGTGCCAGCAGCTCAGAGGCCGGGCAGGAAGAGACCCAGTACTTC. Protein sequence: CASSSEAGQEETQYF.

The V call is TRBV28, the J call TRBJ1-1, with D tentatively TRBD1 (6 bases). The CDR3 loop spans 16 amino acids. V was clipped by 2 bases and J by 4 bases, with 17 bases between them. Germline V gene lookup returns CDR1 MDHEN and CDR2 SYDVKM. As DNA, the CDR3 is TGTGCCAGCAGTTTAGGGGGCAGGGGCGTCGGCACTGAAGCTTTCTTT. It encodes CASSLGGRGVGTEAFF.

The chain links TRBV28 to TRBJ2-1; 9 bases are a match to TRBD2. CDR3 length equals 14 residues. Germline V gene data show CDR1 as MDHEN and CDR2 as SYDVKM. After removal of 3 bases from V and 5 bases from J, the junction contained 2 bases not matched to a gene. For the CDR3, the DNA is TGTGCCAGCAGTTTCGCGGGAGGGGACAATGAGCAGTTCTTC. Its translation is CASSFAGGDNEQFF.

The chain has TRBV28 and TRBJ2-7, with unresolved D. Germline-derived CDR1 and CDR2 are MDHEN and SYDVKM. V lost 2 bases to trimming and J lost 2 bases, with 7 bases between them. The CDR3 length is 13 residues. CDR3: CASSLEHPYEQYF. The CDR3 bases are TGTGCCAGCAGTTTAGAGCATCCCTACGAGCAGTACTTC.

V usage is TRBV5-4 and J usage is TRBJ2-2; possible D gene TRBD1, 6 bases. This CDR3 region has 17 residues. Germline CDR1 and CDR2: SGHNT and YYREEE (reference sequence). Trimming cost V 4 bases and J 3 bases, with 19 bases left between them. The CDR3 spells CASSRSQTGLYTGELFF. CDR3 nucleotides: TGTGCCAGCAGCCGTAGCCAGACAGGACTTTACACCGGGGAGCTGTTTTTT.

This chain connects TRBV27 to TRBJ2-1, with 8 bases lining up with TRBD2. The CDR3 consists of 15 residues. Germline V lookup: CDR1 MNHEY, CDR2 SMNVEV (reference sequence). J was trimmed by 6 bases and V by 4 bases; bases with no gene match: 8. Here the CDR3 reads CASSYREGLVNEQFF. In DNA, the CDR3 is TGTGCCAGCAGTTACCGGGAGGGCCTTGTCAATGAGCAGTTCTTC.

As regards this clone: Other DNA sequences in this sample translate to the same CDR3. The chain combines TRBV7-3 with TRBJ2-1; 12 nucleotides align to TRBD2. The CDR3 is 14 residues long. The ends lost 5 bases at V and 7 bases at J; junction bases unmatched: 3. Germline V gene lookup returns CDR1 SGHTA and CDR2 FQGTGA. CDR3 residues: CASSPGLAGNEQFF. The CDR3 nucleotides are TGTGCCAGCAGCCCCGGACTAGCGGGAAATGAGCAGTTCTTC.

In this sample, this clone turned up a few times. The CDR3 protein is CASSVVGGPEYF. CDR3 DNA sequence: TGTGCCAGCAGTGTCGTAGGGGGCCCGGAGTACTTC. The chain links TRBV2 to TRBJ2-7, with 7 positions matching TRBD1. The germline V gene has CDR1 SNHLY and CDR2 FYNNEI. Trimming cost V 4 bases and J 11 bases; bases outside gene matches: 8. The CDR3 sequence is 12 residues long. The full variable domain, its missing parts supplied by reference TRBV2 and TRBJ2-7, is EPEVTQTPSHQVTQMGQEVILRCVPISNHLYFYWYRQILGQKVEFLVSFYNNEISEKSEIFDDQFSVERPDGSNFTLKIRSTKLEDSAMYFCASSVVGGPEYFGPGTRLTVT.